The rows below give T cell receptor beta chains drawn from one sample of a study of T cells in Graves' hyperthyroidism and ophthalmopathy. In TCRdb, the multiplex PCR reads were re-called with MiXCR into one record per CDR3 protein. The sample consists of almost 500,000 distinct CDR3 sequences, less than 25% of them appearing once. Sequencing used blood. The source of these receptors is a woman in her 70s with Graves' ophthalmopathy. Each CDR3 is given with its conserved first and last residue. Fields, in order: D gene, J gene, V gene, clone size, CDR3 DNA, CDR3 protein. D genes are given only for firm matches. A clone size is listed for some rows: how often the clone was seen (once, few, many), or a class if it is expanded.

TRBD2	TRBJ2-5	TRBV28	few	TGTGCCAGCAGTTCGTACGGGACTAGCGGGGATCAAGAGACCCAGTACTTC	CASSSYGTSGDQETQYF
-	TRBJ1-1	TRBV6-1	many	TGTGCCAGCATTTTAGGGACGAACACTGAAGCTTTCTTT	CASILGTNTEAFF
-	TRBJ2-4	TRBV20-1	-	TGCAGTGCGGAGGGTGGGTCCCTGACCAAAAACATTCAGTACTTC	CSAEGGSLTKNIQYF
TRBD1	TRBJ1-1	TRBV6-1	many	TGTGCCAGCTCTCTAGGGGGCGTGGGGGCAGCTTTCTTT	CASSLGGVGAAFF
-	TRBJ1-2	TRBV25-1	few	TGTGCCAGCAGTAGAGCAAACTATGGCTACACCTTC	CASSRANYGYTF
-	TRBJ1-2	TRBV11-3	-	TGTGCCAGCAGCTTACCGACGGGCCATGGCTACACCTTC	CASSLPTGHGYTF
TRBD2	TRBJ2-5	TRBV20-1	-	TGCAGTGCCGGGTTAGCGGGAAGGGAGACCCAGTACTTC	CSAGLAGRETQYF
-	TRBJ1-5	TRBV12-3/TRBV12-4	many	TGTGCCAGCTCAAACGGGAATCAGCCCCAGCATTTT	CASSNGNQPQHF
TRBD2	TRBJ2-1	TRBV12-3/TRBV12-4	many	TGTGCCAGCAGTTTTTCGGGCGGGAGGGGGAATGAGCAGTTCTTC	CASSFSGGRGNEQFF
-	TRBJ1-1	TRBV15	-	TGTGCCACCAGCAGAGGTTTCAAGCGGGGCACTGAAGCTTTCTTT	CATSRGFKRGTEAFF
-	TRBJ1-5	TRBV20-1	few	TGCAGTGCCAGTACAGCTTCTAGCAATCAGCCCCAGCATTTT	CSASTASSNQPQHF